This T cell receptor (beta chain) was documented in a study of T and B cells in COVID-19 patients. Findings and caveats of the study: At recovery TRB diversity and richness exceeded healthy donors, after highly clonal active COVID-19 repertoires.

BIOMED2 TRB-A/B primer pools were used in multiplex TRB PCR. Each CDR3 protein gets one entry after TCRdb re-called the multiplex PCR reads with MiXCR. The sample holds several thousand distinct CDR3 sequences, over 25% seen once. This clonotype is termed medium-sized. Antigen unknown. TRB was amplified from approximately 250-480 ng of blood genomic DNA. Germline CDR1 reads PRHDT; CDR2 reads FYEKMQ (reference sequence). The V end lost 7 bases, the J end lost 0 bases, and 15 bases lay between the germline ends. This CDR3 spans 16 amino acids. The chain employs TRBV13 and TRBJ2-2; possibly TRBD1 for D (7 bases). The receptor comes from a human donor who had recovered from COVID-19. Sequencing was carried out using blood. The DNA of the CDR3 is TGTGCCAGCAAACCAGGGGGGACAGCGAACACCGGGGAGCTGTTTTTT. Translation gives CASKPGGTANTGELFF.